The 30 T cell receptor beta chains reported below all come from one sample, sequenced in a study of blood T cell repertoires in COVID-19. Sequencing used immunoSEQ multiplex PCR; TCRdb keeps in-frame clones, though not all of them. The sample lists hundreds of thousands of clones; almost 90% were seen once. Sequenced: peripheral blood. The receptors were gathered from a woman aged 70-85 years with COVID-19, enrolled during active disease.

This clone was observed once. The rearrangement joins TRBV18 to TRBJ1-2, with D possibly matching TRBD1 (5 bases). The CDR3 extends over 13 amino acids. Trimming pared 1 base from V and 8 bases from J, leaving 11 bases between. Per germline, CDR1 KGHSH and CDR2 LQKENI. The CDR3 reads CASSPRGSEGYTF. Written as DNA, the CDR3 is TGTGCCAGCTCACCACGGGGCTCCGAGGGCTACACCTTC.

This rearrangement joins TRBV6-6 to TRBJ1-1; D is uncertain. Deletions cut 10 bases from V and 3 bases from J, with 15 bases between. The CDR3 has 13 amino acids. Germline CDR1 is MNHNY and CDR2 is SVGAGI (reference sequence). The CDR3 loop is CAICGVGDTEAFF. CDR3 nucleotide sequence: TGTGCCATTTGCGGGGTCGGGGACACTGAAGCTTTCTTT.

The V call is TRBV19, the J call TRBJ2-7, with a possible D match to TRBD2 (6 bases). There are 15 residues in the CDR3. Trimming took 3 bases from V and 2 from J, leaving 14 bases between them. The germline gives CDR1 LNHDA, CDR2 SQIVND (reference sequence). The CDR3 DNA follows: TGTGCCAGTAGTATTTGGCGGGGCGAAACCTACGAGCAGTACTTC. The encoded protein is CASSIWRGETYEQYF.

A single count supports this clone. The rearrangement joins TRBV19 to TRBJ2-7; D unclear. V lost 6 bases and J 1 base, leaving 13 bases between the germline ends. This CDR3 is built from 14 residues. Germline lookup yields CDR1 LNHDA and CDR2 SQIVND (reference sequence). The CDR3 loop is CASSWSAYSYEQYF. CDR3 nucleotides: TGTGCCAGTAGCTGGAGCGCCTATTCCTACGAGCAGTACTTC.

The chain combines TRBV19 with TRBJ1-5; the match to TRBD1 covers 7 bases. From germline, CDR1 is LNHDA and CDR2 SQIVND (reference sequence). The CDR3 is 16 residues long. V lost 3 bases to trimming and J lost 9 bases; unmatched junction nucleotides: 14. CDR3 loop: CASSISTGTGGGPQHF. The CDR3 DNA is TGTGCCAGTAGTATTTCGACAGGGACGGGCGGTGGGCCCCAGCATTTT.

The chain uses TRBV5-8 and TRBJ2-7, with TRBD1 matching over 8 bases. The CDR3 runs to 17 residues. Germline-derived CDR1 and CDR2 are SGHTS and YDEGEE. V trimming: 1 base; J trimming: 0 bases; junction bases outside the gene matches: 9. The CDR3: CASSLWVDRENSYEQYF. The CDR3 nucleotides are TGTGCCAGCAGCTTGTGGGTGGACAGGGAAAACTCCTACGAGCAGTACTTC.

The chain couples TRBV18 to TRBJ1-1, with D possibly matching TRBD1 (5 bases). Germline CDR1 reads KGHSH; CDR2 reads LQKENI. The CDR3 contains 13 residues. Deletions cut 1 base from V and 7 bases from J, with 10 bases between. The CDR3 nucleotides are TGTGCCAGCTCACCACTGAGCGGGGGTGAAGCTTTCTTT. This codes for CASSPLSGGEAFF.

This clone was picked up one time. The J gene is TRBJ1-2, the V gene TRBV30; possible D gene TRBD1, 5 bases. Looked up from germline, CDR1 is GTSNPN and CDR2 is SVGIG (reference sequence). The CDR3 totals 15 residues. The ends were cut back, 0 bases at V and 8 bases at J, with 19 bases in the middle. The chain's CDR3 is CAWSVVSGIQGGYTF. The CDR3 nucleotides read TGTGCCTGGAGTGTCGTCTCAGGGATACAAGGGGGCTACACCTTC.

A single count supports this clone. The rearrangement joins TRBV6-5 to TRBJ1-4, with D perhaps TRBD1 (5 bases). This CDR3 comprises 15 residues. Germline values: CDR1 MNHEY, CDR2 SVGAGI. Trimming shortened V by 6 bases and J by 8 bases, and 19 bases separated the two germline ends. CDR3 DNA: TGTGCCAGCAGCGACCCGGGACTGACTCTGGAAAAACTGTTTTTT. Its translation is CASSDPGLTLEKLFF.

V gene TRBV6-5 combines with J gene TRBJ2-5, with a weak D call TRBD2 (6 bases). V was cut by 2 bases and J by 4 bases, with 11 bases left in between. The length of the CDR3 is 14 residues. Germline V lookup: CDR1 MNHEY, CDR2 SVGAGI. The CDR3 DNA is TGTGCCAGCAGTTACATGGGGGGAGGAGAGACCCAGTACTTC. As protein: CASSYMGGGETQYF.

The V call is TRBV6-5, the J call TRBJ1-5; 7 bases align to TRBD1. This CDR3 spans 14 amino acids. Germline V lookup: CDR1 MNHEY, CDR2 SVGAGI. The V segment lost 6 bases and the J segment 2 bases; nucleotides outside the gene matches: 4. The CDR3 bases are TGTGCCAGCAGACCAGGGACAGGCAATCAGCCCCAGCATTTT. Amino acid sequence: CASRPGTGNQPQHF.

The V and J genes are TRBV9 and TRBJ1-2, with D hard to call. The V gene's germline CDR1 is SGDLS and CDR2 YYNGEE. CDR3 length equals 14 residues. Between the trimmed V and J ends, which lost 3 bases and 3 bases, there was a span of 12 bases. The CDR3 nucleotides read TGTGCCAGCAGCGGAACGTCAGCGCACTATGGCTACACCTTC. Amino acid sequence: CASSGTSAHYGYTF.

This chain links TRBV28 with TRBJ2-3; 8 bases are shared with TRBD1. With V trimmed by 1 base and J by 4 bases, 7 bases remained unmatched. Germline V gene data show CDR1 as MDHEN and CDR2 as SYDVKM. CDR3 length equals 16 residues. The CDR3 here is CASSLSPGGGADTQYF. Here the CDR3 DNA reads TGTGCCAGCAGTTTATCTCCAGGGGGCGGTGCAGATACGCAGTATTTT.

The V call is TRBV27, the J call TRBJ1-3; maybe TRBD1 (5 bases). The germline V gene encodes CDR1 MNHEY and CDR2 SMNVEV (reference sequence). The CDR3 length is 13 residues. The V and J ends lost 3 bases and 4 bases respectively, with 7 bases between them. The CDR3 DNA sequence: TGTGCCAGCAGTTTGGGGCGGGGAAACACCATATATTTT. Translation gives CASSLGRGNTIYF.

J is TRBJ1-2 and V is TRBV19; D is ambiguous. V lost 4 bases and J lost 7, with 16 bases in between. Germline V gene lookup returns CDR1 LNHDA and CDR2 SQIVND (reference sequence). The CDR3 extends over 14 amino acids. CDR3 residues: CASSTGRSGGGYTF. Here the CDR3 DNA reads TGTGCCAGTAGTACCGGGAGGAGCGGAGGTGGCTACACCTTC.

The CDR3 is CASSLGTDNSPLHF. The DNA for the CDR3 is TGTGCCAGCAGCCTCGGGACAGACAATTCACCCCTCCACTTT. This chain uses TRBV11-2 with TRBJ1-6, with TRBD1 matching 7 bases. Germline V CDR1 and CDR2: SGHAT, FQNNGV. V lost 5 bases to trimming and J lost 7 bases; unmatched junction nucleotides: 5. The CDR3 sequence is 14 residues long.

CDR3 DNA: TGTGCCACCAGCAGATCCCGTCTTAATGAAAAACTGTTTTTT. Translated: CATSRSRLNEKLFF. The chain employs TRBV15 and TRBJ1-4; D gene uncertain. The germline V and J ends were trimmed by 2 bases and 4 bases, with 8 bases remaining between them. CDR1 is LNHNV and CDR2 is YYDKDF in the germline V gene (reference sequence). This CDR3 has 14 residues. Full variable domain (outside the CDR3, taken from reference TRBV15 and TRBJ1-4): DAMVIQNPRYQVTQFGKPVTLSCSQTLNHNVMYWYQQKSSQAPKLLFHYYDKDFNNEADTPDNFQSRRPNTSFCFLDIRSPGLGDTAMYLCATSRSRLNEKLFFGSGTQLSVL.

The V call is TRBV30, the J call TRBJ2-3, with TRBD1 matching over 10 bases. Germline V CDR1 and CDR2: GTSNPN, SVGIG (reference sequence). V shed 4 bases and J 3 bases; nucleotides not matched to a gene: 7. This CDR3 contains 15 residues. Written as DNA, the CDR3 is TGTGCCTGGACTTCAGGGACAGGGGAAACAGATACGCAGTATTTT. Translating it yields CAWTSGTGETDTQYF.

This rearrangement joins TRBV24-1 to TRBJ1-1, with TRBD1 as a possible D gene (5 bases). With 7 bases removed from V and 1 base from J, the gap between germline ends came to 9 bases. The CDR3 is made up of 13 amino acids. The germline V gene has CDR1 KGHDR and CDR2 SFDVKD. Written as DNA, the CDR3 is TGTGCCACCAGCGGCAGGGCGAACACTGAAGCTTTCTTT. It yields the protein CATSGRANTEAFF.

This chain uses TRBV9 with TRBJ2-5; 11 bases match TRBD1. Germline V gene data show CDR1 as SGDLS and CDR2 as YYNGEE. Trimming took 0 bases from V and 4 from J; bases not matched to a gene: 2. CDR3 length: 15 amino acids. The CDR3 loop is CASSVEGTGGETQYF. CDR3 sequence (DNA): TGTGCCAGCAGCGTAGAAGGGACAGGGGGAGAGACCCAGTACTTC.

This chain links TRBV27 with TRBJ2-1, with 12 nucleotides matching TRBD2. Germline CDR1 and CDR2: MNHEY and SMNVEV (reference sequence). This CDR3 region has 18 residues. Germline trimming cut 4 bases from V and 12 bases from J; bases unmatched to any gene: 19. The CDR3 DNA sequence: TGTGCCAGCAGTTCGTTTATGCCTTCCCCTAGCGGGGGGGTTCGGCAGTTCTTC. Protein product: CASSSFMPSPSGGVRQFF.

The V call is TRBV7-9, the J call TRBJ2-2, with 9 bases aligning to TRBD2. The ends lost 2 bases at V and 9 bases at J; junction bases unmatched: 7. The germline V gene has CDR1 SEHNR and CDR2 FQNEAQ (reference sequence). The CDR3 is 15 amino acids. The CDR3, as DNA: TGTGCCAGCAGCTTAAAGGGACTAGCAAATAGGGAGCTGTTTTTT. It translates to CASSLKGLANRELFF.

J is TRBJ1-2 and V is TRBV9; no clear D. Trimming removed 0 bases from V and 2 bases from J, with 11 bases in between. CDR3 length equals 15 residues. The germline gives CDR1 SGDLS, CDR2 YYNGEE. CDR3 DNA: TGTGCCAGCAGCGTAGCCGAACGGTTAAACTATGGCTACACCTTC. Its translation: CASSVAERLNYGYTF.

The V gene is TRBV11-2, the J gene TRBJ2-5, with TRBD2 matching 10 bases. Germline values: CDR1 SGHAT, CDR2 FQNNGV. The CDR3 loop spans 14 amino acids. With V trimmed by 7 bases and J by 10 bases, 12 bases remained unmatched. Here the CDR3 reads CASTWLSGGPVQYF. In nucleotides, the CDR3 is TGTGCCAGCACCTGGCTTAGCGGGGGGCCCGTCCAGTACTTC.

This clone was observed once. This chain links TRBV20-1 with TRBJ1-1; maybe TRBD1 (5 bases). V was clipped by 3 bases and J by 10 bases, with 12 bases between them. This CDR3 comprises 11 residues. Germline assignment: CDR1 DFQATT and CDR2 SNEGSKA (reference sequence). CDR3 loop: CSASSGNGAFF. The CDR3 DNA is TGCAGTGCTAGTTCAGGGAATGGAGCTTTCTTT.

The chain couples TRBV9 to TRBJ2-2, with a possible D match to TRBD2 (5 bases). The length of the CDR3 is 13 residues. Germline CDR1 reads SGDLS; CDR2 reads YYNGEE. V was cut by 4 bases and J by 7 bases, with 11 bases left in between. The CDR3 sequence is CASSPVGVGELFF. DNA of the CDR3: TGTGCCAGCAGCCCAGTCGGGGTCGGGGAGCTGTTTTTT.

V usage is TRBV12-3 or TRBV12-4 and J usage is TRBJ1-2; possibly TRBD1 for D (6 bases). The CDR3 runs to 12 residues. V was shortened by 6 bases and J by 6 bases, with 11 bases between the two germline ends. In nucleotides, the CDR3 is TGTGCCAGCAGCCAGGGGTTAGATGGCTACACCTTC. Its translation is CASSQGLDGYTF.

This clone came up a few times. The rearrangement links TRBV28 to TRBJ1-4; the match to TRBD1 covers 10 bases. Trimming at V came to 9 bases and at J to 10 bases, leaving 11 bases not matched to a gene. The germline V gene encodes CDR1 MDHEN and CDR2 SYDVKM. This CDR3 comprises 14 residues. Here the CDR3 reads CASTPGQGLGKLFF. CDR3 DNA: TGTGCCAGTACACCGGGACAGGGGTTAGGAAAACTGTTTTTT.

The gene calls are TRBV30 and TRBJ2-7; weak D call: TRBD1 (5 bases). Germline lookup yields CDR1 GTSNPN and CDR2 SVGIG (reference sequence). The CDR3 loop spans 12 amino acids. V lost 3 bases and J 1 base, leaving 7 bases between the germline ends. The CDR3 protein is CAWRQGSYEQYF. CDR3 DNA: TGTGCCTGGAGGCAGGGTTCCTACGAGCAGTACTTC.

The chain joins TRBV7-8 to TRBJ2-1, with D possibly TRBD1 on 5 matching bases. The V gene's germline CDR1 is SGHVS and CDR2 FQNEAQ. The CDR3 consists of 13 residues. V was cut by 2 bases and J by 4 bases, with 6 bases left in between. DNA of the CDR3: TGTGCCAGCAGCTTACGACAGTACAATGAGCAGTTCTTC. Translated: CASSLRQYNEQFF.